What follows describes a single T cell receptor beta chain. No antigen is known for it. This record belongs to a study of cytomegalovirus exposure and HLA in healthy donors. Study-wide results and caveats: Presence/absence results assume similar sequencing depth per donor, which may not hold. In a later analysis, most CMV-associated TCR beta chains appeared HLA-restricted. Beyond CMV serostatus, there was no information to go on about immune exposure. Common viral pathogens seemed, in a later analysis, to connect with several of the most significant clusters.

CDR1 is MDHEN, CDR2 SYDVKM, per germline. The CDR3 is 12 residues long. V gave up 2 bases and J gave up 4 bases, with 6 bases separating them. The PCR had 60 Vbeta and 13 Jbeta primers. Data came from immunoSEQ multiplex PCR; TCRdb stores just in-frame clones and leaves some out. Among some 180,000 clones, about 90% were seen once, and the ten largest hold around 0.99%. The clonotype originates from a boy between 2 and 10 years old in good health and CMV-seronegative. The specimen was PBMCs. The chain carries TRBV28 and TRBJ2-7; D possibly corresponds to TRBD1 (5 bases). CDR3 sequence reads: CASSLGAYEQYF. CDR3 sequence (DNA): TGTGCCAGCAGTTTAGGGGCGTACGAGCAGTACTTC.